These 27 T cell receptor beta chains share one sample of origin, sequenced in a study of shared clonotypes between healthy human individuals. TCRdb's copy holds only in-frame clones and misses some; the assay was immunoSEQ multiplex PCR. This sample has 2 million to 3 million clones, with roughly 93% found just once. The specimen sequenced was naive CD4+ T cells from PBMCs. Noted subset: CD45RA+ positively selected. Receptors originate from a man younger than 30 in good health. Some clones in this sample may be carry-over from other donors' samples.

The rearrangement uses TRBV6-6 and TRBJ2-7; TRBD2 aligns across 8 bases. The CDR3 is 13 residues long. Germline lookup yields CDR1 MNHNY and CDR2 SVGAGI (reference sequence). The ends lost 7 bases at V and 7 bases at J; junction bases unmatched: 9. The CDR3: CASTPPGLAEQYF. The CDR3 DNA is TGTGCCAGCACCCCACCCGGACTAGCTGAGCAGTACTTC.

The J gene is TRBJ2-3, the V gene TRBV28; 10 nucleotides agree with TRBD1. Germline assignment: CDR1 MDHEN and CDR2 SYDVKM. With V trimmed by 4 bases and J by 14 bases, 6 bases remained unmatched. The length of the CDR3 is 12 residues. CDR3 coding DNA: TGTGCCAGCAGTTCCCTCGGGACAGGGGTGTATTTT. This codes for CASSSLGTGVYF.

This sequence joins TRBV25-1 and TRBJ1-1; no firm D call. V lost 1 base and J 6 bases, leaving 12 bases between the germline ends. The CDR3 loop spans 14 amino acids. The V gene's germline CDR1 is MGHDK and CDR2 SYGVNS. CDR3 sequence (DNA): TGTGCCAGCAGTGAATTACTGGAGGGAGCTGAAGCTTTCTTT. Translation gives CASSELLEGAEAFF.

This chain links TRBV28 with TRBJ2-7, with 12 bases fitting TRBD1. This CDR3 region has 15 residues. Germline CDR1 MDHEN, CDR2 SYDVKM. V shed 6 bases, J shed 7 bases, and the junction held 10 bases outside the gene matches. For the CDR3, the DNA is TGTGCCAGCAGGGAGGGACAGGGGGCTTTTGATGAGCAGTACTTC. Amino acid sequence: CASREGQGAFDEQYF. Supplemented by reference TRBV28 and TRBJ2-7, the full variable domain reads DVKVTQSSRYLVKRTGEKVFLECVQDMDHENMFWYRQDPGLGLRLIYFSYDVKMKEKGDIPEGYSVSREKKERFSLILESASTNQTSMYLCASREGQGAFDEQYFGPGTRLTVT.

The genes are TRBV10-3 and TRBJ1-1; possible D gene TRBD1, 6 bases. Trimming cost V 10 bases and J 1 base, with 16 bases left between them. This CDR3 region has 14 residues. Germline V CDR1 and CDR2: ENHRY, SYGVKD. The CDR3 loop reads CATCGEGGNTEAFF. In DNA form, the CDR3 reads TGTGCCACCTGTGGCGAAGGGGGGAACACTGAAGCTTTCTTT.

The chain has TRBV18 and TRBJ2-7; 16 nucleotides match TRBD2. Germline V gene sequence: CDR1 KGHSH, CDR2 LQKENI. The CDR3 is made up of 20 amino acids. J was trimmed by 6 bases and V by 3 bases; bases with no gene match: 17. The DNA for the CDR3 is TGTGCCAGCTCACCTAAAGGCACCGGGACTAGCGGGAGGGTGGTTCTCGAGCAGTACTTC. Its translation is CASSPKGTGTSGRVVLEQYF.

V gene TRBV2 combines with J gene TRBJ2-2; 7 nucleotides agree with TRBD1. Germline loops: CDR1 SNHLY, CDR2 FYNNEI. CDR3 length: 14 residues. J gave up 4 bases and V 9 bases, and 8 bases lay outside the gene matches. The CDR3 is CARTGVMGTGELFF. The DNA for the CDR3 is TGTGCCAGAACAGGGGTAATGGGCACCGGGGAGCTGTTTTTT.

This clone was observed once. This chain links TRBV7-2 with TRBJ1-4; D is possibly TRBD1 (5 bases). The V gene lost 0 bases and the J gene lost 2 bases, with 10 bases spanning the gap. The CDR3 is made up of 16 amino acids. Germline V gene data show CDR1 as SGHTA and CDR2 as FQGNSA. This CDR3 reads CASSLARPGTNEKLFF. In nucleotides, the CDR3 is TGTGCCAGCAGCTTAGCGAGGCCAGGGACTAATGAAAAACTGTTTTTT.

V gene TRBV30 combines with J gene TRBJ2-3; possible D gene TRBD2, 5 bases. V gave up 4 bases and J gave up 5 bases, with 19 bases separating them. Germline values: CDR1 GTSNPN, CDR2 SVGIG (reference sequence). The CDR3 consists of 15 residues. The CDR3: CAWTPLLGVRDTQYF. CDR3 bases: TGTGCCTGGACACCTTTGTTGGGAGTTCGAGATACGCAGTATTTT.

The CDR3 spells CASRPPTGRHEQYF. The CDR3, as DNA: TGTGCCAGCAGACCTCCCACAGGGAGACACGAGCAGTACTTC. The genes are TRBV28 and TRBJ2-7, with D perhaps TRBD1 (6 bases). Per the germline V gene, CDR1 is MDHEN and CDR2 is SYDVKM. V dropped 6 bases and J dropped 5 bases, with 17 bases sitting between them. The CDR3 length is 14 residues. Full variable domain (missing parts from reference TRBV28 and TRBJ2-7): DVKVTQSSRYLVKRTGEKVFLECVQDMDHENMFWYRQDPGLGLRLIYFSYDVKMKEKGDIPEGYSVSREKKERFSLILESASTNQTSMYLCASRPPTGRHEQYFGPGTRLTVT.

Written as DNA, the CDR3 is TGCAGCGTTCACCAGCGTCCCACCGCCCTGGAGACTGAAGCTTTCTTT. Amino acid sequence: CSVHQRPTALETEAFF. The genes are TRBV29-1 and TRBJ1-1; D gene unclear. V lost 5 bases, J lost 5 bases, and 24 bases lay in between. The CDR3 sequence is 16 residues long. Germline values: CDR1 SQVTM, CDR2 ANQGSEA.

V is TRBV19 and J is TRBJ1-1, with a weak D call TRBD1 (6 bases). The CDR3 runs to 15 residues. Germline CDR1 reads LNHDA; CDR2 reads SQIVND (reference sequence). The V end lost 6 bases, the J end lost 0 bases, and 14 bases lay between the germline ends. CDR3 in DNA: TGTGCCAGTAGATCAGAGGGACACGTGAACACTGAAGCTTTCTTT. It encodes CASRSEGHVNTEAFF.

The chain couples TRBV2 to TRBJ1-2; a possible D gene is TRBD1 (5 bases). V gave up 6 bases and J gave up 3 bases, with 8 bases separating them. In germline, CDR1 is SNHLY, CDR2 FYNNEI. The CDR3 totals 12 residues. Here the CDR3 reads CASRQGDYGYTF. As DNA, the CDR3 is TGTGCCAGCAGGCAGGGTGACTATGGCTACACCTTC.

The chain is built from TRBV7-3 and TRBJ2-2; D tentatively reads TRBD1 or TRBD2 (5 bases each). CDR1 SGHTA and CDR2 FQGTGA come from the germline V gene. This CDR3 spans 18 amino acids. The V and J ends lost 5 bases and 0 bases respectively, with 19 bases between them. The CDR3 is CASSRGLAGIPNTGELFF. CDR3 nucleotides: TGTGCCAGCAGCCGGGGATTGGCAGGGATCCCGAACACCGGGGAGCTGTTTTTT. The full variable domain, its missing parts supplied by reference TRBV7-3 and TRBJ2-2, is GAGVSQTPSNKVTEKGKYVELRCDPISGHTALYWYRQSLGQGPEFLIYFQGTGAADDSGLPNDRFFAVRPEGSVSTLKIQRTERGDSAVYLCASSRGLAGIPNTGELFFGEGSRLTVL.

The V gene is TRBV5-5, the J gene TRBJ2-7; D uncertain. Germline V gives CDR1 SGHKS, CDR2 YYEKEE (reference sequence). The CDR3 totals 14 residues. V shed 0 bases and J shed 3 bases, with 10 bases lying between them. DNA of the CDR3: TGTGCCAGCAGCTTGGCCGGCCGAGACTACGAGCAGTACTTC. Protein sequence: CASSLAGRDYEQYF.

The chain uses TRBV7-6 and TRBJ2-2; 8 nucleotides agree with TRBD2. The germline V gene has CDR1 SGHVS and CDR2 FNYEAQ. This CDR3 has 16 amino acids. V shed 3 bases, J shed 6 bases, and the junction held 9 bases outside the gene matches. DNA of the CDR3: TGTGCCAGCAGCTTGCAAAGCGGGAGTCTTTCCGGGGAGCTGTTTTTT. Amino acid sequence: CASSLQSGSLSGELFF. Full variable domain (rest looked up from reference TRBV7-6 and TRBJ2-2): GAGVSQSPRYKVTKRGQDVALRCDPISGHVSLYWYRQALGQGPEFLTYFNYEAQQDKSGLPNDRFSAERPEGSISTLTIQRTEQRDSAMYRCASSLQSGSLSGELFFGEGSRLTVL.

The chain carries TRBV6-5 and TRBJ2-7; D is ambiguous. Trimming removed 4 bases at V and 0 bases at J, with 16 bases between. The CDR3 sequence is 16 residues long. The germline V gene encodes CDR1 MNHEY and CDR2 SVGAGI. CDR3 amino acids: CASSSLRASSSYEQYF. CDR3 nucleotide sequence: TGTGCCAGCAGTTCATTACGGGCCAGCAGCTCCTACGAGCAGTACTTC.

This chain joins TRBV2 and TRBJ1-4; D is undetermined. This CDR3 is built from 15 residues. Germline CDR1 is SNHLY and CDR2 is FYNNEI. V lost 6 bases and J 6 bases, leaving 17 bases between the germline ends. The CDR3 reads CASRNSGLLDEKLFF. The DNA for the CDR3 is TGTGCCAGCAGGAACAGTGGACTTCTTGATGAAAAACTGTTTTTT. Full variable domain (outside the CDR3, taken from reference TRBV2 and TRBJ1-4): EPEVTQTPSHQVTQMGQEVILRCVPISNHLYFYWYRQILGQKVEFLVSFYNNEISEKSEIFDDQFSVERPDGSNFTLKIRSTKLEDSAMYFCASRNSGLLDEKLFFGSGTQLSVL.

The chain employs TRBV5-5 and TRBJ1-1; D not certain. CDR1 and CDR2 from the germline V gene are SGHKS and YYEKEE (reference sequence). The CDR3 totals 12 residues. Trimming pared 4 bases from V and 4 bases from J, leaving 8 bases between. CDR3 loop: CASSQGVTEAFF. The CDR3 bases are TGTGCCAGCAGCCAAGGAGTCACTGAAGCTTTCTTT.

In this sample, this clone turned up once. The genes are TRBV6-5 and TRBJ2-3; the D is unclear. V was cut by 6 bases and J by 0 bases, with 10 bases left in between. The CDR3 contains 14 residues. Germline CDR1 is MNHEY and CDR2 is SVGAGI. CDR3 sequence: CASRFLTSTDTQYF. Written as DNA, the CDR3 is TGTGCCAGCAGATTCCTAACTAGCACAGATACGCAGTATTTT.

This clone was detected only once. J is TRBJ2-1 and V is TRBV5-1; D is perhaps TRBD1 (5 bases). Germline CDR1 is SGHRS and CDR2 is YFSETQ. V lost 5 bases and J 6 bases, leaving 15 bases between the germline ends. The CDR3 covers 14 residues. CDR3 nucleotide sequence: TGCGCCAGCAGTCTACCTACAGGATTCAATGAGCAGTTCTTC. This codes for CASSLPTGFNEQFF.

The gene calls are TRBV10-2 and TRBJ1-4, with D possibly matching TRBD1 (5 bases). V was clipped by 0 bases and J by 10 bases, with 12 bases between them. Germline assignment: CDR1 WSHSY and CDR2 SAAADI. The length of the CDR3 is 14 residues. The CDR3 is CASSESRVLGKLFF. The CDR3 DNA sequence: TGCGCCAGCAGTGAGTCCAGGGTGTTGGGAAAACTGTTTTTT.

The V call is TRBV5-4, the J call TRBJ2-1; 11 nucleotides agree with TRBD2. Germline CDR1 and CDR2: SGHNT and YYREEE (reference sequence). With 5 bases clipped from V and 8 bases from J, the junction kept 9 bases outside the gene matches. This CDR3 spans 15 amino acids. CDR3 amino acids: CASSSVAGGDHEQFF. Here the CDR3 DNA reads TGTGCCAGCAGTTCCGTAGCGGGGGGGGACCATGAGCAGTTCTTC. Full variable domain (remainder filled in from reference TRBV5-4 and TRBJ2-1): ETGVTQSPTHLIKTRGQQVTLRCSSQSGHNTVSWYQQALGQGPQFIFQYYREEENGRGNFPPRFSGLQFPNYSSELNVNALELDDSALYLCASSSVAGGDHEQFFGPGTRLTVL.

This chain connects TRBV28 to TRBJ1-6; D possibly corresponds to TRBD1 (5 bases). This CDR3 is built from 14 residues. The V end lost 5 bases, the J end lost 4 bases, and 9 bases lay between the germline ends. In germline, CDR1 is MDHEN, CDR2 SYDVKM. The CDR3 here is CASSTEGYNSPLHF. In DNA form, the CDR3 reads TGTGCCAGCAGTACTGAGGGGTATAATTCACCCCTCCACTTT.

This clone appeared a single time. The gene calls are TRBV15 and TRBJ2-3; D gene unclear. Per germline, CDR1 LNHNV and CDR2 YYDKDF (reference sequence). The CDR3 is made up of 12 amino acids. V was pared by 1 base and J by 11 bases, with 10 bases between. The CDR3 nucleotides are TGTGCCACCAGCAGAGGGCGAATGGGGCAGTATTTT. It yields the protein CATSRGRMGQYF.

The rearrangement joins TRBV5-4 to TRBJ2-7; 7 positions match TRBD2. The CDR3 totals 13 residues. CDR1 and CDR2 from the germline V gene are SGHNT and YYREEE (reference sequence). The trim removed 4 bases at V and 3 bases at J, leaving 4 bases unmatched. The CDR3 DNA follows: TGTGCCAGCAGCGGGGGGGGACTCTACGAGCAGTACTTC. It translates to CASSGGGLYEQYF. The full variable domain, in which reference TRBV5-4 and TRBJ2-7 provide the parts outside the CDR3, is ETGVTQSPTHLIKTRGQQVTLRCSSQSGHNTVSWYQQALGQGPQFIFQYYREEENGRGNFPPRFSGLQFPNYSSELNVNALELDDSALYLCASSGGGLYEQYFGPGTRLTVT.

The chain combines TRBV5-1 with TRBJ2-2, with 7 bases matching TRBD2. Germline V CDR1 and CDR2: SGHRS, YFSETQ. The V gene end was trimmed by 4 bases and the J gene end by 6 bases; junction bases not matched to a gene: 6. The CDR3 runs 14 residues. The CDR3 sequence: CASSLKTSPGELFF. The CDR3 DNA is TGCGCCAGCAGCCTTAAGACTAGCCCCGGGGAGCTGTTTTTT. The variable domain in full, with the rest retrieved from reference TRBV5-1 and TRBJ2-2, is KAGVTQTPRYLIKTRGQQVTLSCSPISGHRSVSWYQQTPGQGLQFLFEYFSETQRNKGNFPGRFSGRQFSNSRSEMNVSTLELGDSALYLCASSLKTSPGELFFGEGSRLTVL.